The text below deals with one TCR beta chain. Its antigen remains unidentified. Base qualities are missing; no much larger clone stands one base away. Library prep was done by the immunoSEQ multiplex PCR assay. Held by TCRdb, this immuneACCESS table contains in-frame sequences only and omits some clones. Under half of the omission traces to an unresolved V gene where checked; the cause of the rest is unknown. The sample data list more than 95,000 clones, and over 75% of these were observed just once. The ten top clones hold around 9% of the sample. This specimen comes from a study of control samples from healthy donors and cancer patients (dated by TCRdb to the early 2020s). Via the germline V gene, CDR1 is SGHDT and CDR2 YYEEEE. The CDR3 holds 14 amino acids from the cysteine to the phenylalanine. Of the read, only the CDR3 DNA is kept; its 42 bases are in frame from base 1. The V and J ends are trimmed by 2 bases and 9 bases, leaving 12 bases between them.

The TCR was taken from a man aged 40-49 years in good health. This sequence uses TRBV5-6 and TRBJ1-6; tentative D gene TRBD1, with 6 bases matching. Sequencing was done on a sample of blood. The CDR3 reads as follows: CASSLPGEASPLHF. The nucleotides read TGTGCCAGCAGCTTACCAGGGGAAGCTTCACCCCTCCACTTT.